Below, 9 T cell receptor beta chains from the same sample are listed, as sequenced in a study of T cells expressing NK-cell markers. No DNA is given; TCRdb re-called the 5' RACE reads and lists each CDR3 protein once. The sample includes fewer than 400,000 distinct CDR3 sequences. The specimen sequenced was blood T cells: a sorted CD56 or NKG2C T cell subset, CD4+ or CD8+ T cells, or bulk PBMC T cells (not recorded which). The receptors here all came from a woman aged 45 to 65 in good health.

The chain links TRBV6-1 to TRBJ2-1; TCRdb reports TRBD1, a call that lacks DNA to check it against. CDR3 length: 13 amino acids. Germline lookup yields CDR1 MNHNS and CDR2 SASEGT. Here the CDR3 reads CASSVGTWNEQFF.

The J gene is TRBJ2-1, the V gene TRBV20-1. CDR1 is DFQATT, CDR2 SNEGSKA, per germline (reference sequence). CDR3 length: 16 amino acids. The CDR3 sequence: CSARDLDTSSYNEQFF.

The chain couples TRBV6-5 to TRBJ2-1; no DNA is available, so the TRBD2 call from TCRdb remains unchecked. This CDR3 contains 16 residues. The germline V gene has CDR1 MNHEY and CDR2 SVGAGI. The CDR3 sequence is CASSYSGGPIGNEQFF.

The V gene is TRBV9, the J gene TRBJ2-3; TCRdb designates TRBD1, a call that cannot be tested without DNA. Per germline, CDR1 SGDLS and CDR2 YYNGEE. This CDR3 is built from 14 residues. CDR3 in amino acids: CASTGTGGTDTQYF.

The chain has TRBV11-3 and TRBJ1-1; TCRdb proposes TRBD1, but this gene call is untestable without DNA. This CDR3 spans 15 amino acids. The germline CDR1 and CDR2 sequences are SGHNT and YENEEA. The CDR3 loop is CASSGNRVADTEAFF.

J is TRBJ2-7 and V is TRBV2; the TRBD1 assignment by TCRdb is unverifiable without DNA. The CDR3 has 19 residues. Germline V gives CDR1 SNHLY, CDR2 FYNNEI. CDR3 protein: CASSVTRQFLTKTSYEQYF.

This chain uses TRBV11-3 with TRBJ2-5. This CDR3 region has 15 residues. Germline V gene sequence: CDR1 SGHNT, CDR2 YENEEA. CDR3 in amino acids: CASSLGGATQETQYF.

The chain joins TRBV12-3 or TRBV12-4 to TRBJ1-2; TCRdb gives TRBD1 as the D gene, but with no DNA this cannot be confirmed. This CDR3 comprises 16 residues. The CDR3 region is CASSFMQGATAYGYTF.

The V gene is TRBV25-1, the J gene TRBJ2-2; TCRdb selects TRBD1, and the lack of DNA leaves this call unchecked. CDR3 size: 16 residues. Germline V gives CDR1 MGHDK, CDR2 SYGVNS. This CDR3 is CASTRAGGLLTGELFF.